The source of this T cell receptor (beta chain) is a study of T cells in lung cancer brain metastases. The CDR3 consists of 14 residues. In germline, CDR1 is SGHNT, CDR2 YYREEE (reference sequence). V lost 5 bases and J lost 3, with 14 bases in between. Remarks on this clone: Its target is not known.

Study conclusions and caveats: Few clones were shared between paired lesions (mean Morisita around 0.21); most were lesion-specific. Fragmented FFPE DNA may have left the infiltrating repertoire incompletely captured.

Libraries were prepared by immunoSEQ multiplex PCR; TCRdb keeps only in-frame clonotypes and omits some of them. This repertoire shows several thousand clones, roughly 90% found once; its top ten account for 4.5% to 5%. The specimen was tumor tissue from the primary lung tumor. This TCR was sampled from a man aged 45 to 65 with non-small cell lung cancer. The chain joins TRBV5-4 to TRBJ1-1; no definite D call. The CDR3 is CASRSIPADTEAFF. In DNA form, the CDR3 reads TGTGCCAGCAGATCCATACCCGCTGACACTGAAGCTTTCTTT.